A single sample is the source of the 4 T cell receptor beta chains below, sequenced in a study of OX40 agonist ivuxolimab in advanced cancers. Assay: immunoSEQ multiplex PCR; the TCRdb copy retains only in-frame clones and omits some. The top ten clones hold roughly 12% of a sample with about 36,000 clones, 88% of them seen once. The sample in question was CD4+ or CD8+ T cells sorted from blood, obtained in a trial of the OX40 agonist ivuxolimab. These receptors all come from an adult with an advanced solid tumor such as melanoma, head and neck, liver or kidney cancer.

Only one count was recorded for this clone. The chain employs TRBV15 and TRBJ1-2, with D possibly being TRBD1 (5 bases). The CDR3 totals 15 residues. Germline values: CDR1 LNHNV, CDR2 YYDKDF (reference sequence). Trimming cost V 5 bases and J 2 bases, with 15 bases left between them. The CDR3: CATSRGRGGNYGYTF. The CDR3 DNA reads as TGTGCCACCAGCCGCGGCCGGGGGGGAAACTATGGCTACACCTTC.

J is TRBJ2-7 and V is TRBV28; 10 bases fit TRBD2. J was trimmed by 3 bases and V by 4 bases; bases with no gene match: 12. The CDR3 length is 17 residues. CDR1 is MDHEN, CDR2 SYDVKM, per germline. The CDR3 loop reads CASSSNVLPSGSYEQYF. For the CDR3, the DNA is TGTGCCAGCAGTTCAAACGTACTGCCTAGCGGGAGCTACGAGCAGTACTTC.

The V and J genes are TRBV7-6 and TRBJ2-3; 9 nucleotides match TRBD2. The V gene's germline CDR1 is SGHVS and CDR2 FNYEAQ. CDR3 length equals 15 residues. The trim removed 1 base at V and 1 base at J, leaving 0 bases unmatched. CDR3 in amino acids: CASSLVAGGTDTQYF. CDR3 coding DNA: TGTGCCAGCAGCTTAGTAGCGGGGGGCACAGATACGCAGTATTTT.

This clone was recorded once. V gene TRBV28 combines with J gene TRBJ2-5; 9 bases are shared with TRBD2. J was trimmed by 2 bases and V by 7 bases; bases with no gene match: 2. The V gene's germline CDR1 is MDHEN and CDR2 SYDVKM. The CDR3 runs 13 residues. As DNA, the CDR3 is TGTGCCAGCACCCTAGCGGGGCAAGAGACCCAGTACTTC. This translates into CASTLAGQETQYF.